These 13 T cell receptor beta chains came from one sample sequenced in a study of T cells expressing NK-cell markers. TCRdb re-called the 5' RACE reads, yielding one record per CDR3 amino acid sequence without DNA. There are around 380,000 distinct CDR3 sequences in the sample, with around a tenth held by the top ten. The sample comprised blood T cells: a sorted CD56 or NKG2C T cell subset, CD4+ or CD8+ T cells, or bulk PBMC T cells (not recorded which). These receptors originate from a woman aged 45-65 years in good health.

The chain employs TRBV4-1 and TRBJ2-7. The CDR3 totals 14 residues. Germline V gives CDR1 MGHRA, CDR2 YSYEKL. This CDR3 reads CASSPTEVAYEQYF.

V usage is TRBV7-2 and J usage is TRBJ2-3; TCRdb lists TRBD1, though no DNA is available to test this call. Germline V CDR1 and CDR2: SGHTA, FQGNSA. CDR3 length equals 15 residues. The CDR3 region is CASSLRQGSTDTQYF.

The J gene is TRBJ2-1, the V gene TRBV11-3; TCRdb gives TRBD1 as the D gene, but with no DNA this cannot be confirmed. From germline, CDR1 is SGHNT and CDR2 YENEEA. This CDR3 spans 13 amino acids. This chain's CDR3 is CASSLLGGNEQFF.

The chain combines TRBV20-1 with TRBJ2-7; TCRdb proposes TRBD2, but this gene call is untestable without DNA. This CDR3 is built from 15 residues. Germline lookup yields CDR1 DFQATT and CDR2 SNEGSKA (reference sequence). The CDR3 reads CSAPIIAGGRYEQYF.

CDR3 amino acids: CASSETGGLKTDTQYF. This rearrangement joins TRBV6-1 to TRBJ2-3; TCRdb selects TRBD2, and the lack of DNA leaves this call unchecked. The CDR3 sequence is 16 residues long. Germline-derived CDR1 and CDR2 are MNHNS and SASEGT.

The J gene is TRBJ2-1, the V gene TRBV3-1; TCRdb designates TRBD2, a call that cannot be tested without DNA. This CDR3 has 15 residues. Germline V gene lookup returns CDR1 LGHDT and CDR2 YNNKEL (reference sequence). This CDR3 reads CASTPRLAVWDEQFF.

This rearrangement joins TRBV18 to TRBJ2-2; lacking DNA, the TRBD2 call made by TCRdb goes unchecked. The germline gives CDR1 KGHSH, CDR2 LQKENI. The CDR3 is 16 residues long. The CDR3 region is CASSPLSGVNTGELFF.

The CDR3 is CASSPRTSGRSTDTQYF. This sequence joins TRBV7-2 and TRBJ2-3; TCRdb picks TRBD2, but there is no DNA to check that call. Germline values: CDR1 SGHTA, CDR2 FQGNSA. There are 17 residues in the CDR3.

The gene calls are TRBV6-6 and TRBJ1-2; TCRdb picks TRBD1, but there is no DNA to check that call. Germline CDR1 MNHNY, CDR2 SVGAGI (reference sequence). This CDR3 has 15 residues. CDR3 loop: CASSPTGGKSRGYTF.

CDR3 sequence reads: CASLSPPGRAFF. The chain combines TRBV6-5 with TRBJ1-1. The CDR3 is made up of 12 amino acids. Germline V gene data show CDR1 as MNHEY and CDR2 as SVGAGI.

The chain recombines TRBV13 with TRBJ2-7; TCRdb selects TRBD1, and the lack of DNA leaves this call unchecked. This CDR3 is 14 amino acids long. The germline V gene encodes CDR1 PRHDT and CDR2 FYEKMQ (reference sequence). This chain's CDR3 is CASSLGLPRDEQYF.

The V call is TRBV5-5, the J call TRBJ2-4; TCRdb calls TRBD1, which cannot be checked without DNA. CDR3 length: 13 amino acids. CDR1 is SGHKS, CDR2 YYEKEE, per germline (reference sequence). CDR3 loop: CASSLEGGNIQYF.

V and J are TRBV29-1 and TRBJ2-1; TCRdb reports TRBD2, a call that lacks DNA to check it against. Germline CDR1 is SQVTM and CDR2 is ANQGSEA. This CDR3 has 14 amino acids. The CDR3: CSVLSGRAYDEQFF.